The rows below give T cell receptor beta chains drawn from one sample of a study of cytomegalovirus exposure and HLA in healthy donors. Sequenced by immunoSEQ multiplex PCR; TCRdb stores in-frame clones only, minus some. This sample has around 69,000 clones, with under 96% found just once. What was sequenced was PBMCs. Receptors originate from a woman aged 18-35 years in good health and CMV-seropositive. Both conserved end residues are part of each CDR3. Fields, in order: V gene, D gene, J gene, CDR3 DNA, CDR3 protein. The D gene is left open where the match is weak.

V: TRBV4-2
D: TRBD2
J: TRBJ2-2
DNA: TGTGCCAGCAGCCAAGATCGGGGGGGGAACACCGGGGAGCTGTTTTTT
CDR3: CASSQDRGGNTGELFF

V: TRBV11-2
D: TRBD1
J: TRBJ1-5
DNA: TGTGCCAGCAGCTTAGGAGACAACAGGGGTCAGCCCCAGCATTTT
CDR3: CASSLGDNRGQPQHF

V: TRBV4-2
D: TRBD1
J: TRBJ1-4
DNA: TGTGCCAGCAGCCAAGGGACAGGGGATGAAAAACTGTTTTTT
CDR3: CASSQGTGDEKLFF

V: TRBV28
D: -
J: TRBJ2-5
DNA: TGTGCCAGCAGTTATCGGGTATCACGACAGGAGACCCAGTACTTC
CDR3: CASSYRVSRQETQYF

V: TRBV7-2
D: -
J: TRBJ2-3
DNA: TGTGCCAGCAGCTTAGGCGGGTACACAGATACGCAGTATTTT
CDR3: CASSLGGYTDTQYF

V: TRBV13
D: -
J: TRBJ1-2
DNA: TGTGCCAGCAGCTTAGGGCGGGTGGGCTATGGCTACACCTTC
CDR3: CASSLGRVGYGYTF

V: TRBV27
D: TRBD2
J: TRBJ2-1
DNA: TGTGCCAGCAGTGCCCAGGGACTAGCGGGAGTGAATGAGCAGTTCTTC
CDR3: CASSAQGLAGVNEQFF

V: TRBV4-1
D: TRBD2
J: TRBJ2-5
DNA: TGCGCCAGCAAACTCACCCAGGGGGGACTAGCGGGGCGTTGGGAGACCCAGTACTTC
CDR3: CASKLTQGGLAGRWETQYF

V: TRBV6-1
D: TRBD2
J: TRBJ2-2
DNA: TGTGCCAGCAGTGGACTAGCGGGACTACCGCACACCGGGGAGCTGTTTTTT
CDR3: CASSGLAGLPHTGELFF

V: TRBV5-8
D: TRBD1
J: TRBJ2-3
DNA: TGTGCCAGCAGCTTGCGGACAGGGGGCCCAGATACGCAGTATTTT
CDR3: CASSLRTGGPDTQYF

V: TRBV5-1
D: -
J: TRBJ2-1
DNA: TGCGCCAGCAGCTTGTATCTCAGGGGCTACAATGAGCAGTTCTTC
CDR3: CASSLYLRGYNEQFF

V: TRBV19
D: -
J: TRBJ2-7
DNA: TGTGCCGTCCTCCCCCGGGGGACCCCAGTGAGCGAGCAGTACTTC
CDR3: CAVLPRGTPVSEQYF

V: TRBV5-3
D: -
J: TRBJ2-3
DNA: TGTGCCAGAAGCTTGCCCTATCGGGGTACAGATACGCAGTATTTT
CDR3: CARSLPYRGTDTQYF